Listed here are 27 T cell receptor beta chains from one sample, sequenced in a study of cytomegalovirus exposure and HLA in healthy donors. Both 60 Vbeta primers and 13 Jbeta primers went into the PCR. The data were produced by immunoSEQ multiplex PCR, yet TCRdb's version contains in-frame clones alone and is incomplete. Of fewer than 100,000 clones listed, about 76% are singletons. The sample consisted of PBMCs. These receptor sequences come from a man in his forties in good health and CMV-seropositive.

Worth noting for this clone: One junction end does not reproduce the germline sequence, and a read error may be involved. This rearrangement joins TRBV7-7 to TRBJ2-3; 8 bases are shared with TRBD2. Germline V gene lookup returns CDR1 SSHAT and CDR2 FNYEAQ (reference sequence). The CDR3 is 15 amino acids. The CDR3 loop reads CASSLDRASGDTQYF. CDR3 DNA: TGTGCTAGCAGCTTAGATCGGGCTAGCGGGGATACGCAGTATTTT.

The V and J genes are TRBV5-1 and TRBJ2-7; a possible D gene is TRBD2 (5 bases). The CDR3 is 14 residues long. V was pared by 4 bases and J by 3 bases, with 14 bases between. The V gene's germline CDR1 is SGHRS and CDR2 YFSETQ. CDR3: CASSPSAVGYEQYF. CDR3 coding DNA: TGCGCCAGCAGCCCCTCAGCGGTGGGCTACGAGCAGTACTTC.

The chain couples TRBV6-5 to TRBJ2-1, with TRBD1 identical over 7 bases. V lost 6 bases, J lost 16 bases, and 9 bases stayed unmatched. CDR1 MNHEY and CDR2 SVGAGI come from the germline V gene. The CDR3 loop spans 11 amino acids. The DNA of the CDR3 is TGTGCCAGCAGGGCCCGGGACAGAGACTTCTTC. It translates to CASRARDRDFF.

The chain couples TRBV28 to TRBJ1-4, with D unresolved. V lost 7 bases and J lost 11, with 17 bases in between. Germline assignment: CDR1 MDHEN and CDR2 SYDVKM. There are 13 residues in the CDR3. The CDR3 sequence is CASTPPTGDKLFF. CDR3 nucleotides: TGTGCCAGCACCCCCCCCACCGGGGATAAACTGTTTTTT.

In DNA, the CDR3 is TGTGCCATCAGTGAAAGCGGCAGTAGCACAGATACGCAGTATTTT. Translated, it gives CAISESGSSTDTQYF. The V call is TRBV10-3, the J call TRBJ2-3, with D possibly being TRBD2 (5 bases). CDR3 length equals 15 residues. CDR1 is ENHRY, CDR2 SYGVKD, per germline. The V and J ends lost 3 bases and 0 bases respectively, with 10 bases between them.

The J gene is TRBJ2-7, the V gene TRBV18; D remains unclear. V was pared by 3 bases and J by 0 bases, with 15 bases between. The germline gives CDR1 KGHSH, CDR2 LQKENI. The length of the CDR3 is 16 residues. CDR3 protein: CASSPLSTANSYEQYF. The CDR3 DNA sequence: TGTGCCAGCTCACCCTTATCTACTGCCAACTCCTACGAGCAGTACTTC.

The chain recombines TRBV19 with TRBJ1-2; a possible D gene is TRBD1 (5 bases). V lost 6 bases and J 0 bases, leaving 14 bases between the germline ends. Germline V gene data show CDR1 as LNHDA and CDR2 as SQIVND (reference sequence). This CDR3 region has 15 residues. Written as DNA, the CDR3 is TGTGCCAGTAGACAGAATGACAGAGCTAACTATGGCTACACCTTC. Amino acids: CASRQNDRANYGYTF.

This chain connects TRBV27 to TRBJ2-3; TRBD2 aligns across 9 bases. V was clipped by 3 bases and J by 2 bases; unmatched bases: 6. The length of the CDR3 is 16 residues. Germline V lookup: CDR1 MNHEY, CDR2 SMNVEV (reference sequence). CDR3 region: CASSFLAGGTTDTQYF. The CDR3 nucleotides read TGTGCCAGCAGTTTCCTCGCGGGAGGGACCACAGATACGCAGTATTTT.

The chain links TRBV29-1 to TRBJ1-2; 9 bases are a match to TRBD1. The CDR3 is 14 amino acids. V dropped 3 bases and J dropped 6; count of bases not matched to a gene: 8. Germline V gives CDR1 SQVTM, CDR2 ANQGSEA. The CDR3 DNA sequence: TGCAGCGTTGAGGGGGACAGGGTAAAGAATGGCTACACCTTC. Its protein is CSVEGDRVKNGYTF.

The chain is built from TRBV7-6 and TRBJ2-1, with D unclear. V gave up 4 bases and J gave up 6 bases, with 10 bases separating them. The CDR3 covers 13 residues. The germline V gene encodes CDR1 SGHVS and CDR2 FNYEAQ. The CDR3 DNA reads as TGTGCCAGCAGCTCGGGTCGCTTCAATGAGCAGTTCTTC. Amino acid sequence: CASSSGRFNEQFF.

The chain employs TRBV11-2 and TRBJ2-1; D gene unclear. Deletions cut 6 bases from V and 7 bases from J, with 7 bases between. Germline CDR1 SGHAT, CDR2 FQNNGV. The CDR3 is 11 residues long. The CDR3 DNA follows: TGTGCCAGCAGTCGAGTGAATGAGCAGTTCTTC. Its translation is CASSRVNEQFF. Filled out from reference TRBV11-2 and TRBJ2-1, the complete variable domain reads EAGVAQSPRYKIIEKRQSVAFWCNPISGHATLYWYQQILGQGPKLLIQFQNNGVVDDSQLPKDRFSAERLKGVDSTLKIQPAKLEDSAVYLCASSRVNEQFFGPGTRLTVL.

The CDR3 DNA reads as TGTGCCATCTCAGGGGCCAGCACAGATACGCAGTATTTT. Its protein is CAISGASTDTQYF. The chain recombines TRBV25-1 with TRBJ2-3; weak D call: TRBD1 (6 bases). Germline V gene data show CDR1 as MGHDK and CDR2 as SYGVNS. Trimming cost V 10 bases and J 0 bases, with 11 bases left between them. This CDR3 region has 13 residues. The full variable domain, with the rest looked up from reference TRBV25-1 and TRBJ2-3, is EADIYQTPRYLVIGTGKKITLECSQTMGHDKMYWYQQDPGMELHLIHYSYGVNSTEKGDLSSESTVSRIRTEHFPLTLESARPSHTSQYLCAISGASTDTQYFGPGTRLTVL.

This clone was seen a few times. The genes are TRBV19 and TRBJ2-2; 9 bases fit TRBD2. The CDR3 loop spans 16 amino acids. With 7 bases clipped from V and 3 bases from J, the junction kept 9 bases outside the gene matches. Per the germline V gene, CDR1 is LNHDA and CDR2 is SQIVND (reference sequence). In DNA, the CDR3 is TGTGCCAGTACCACCTCGCAGCGGGAGGACACCGGGGAGCTGTTTTTT. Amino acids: CASTTSQREDTGELFF.

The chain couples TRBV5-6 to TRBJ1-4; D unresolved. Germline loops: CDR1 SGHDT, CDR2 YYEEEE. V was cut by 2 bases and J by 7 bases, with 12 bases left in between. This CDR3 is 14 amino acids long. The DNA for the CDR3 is TGTGCCAGCAGCTTAAACTCCGCGGGTGAAAAACTGTTTTTT. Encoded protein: CASSLNSAGEKLFF.

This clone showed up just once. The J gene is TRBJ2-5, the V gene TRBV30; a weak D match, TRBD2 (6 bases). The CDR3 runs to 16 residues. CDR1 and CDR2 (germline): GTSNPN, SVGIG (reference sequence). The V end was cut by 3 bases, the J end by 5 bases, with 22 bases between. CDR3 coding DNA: TGTGCCTGGAGCATCCCTCTCAGACTAGTAAGGGAGACCCAGTACTTC. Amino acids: CAWSIPLRLVRETQYF.

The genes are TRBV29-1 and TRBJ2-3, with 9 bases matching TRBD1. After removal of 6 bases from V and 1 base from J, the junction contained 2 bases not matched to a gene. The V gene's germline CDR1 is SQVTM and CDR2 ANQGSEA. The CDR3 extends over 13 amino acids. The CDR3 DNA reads TGCAGCGTAGGGGACAGGGGCACAGATACGCAGTATTTT. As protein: CSVGDRGTDTQYF.

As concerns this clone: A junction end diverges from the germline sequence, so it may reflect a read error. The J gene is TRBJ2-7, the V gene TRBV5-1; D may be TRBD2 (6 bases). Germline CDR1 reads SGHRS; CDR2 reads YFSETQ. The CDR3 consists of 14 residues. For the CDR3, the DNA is TGCGCCAGCAGCGTTTCGACGGAGGGGCGACGGCTAGACTTC. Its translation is CASSVSTEGRRLDF.

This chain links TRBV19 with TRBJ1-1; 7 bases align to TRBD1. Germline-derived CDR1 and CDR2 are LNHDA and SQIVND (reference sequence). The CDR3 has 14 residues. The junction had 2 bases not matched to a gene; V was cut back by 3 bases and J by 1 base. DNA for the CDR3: TGTGCCAGTAGTATCGGACAGGCGAACACTGAAGCTTTCTTT. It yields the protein CASSIGQANTEAFF.

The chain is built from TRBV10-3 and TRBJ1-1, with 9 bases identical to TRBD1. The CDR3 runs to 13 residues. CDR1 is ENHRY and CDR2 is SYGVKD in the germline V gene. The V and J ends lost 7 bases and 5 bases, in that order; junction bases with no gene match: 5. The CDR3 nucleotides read TGTGCCATCAAGAGGGACAGGGAAACTGAAGCTTTCTTT. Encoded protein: CAIKRDRETEAFF.

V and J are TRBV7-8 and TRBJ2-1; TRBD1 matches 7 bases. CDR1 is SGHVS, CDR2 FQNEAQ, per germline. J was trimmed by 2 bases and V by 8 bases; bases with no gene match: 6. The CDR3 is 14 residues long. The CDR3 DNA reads TGTGCCAGCGGGGACAGTAGCCCCTACAATGAGCAGTTCTTC. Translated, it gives CASGDSSPYNEQFF.

CDR3 region: CASSESGGESGYTF. CDR3 coding DNA: TGTGCCAGCAGTGAATCTGGGGGCGAGAGTGGCTACACCTTC. V gene TRBV2 combines with J gene TRBJ1-2; possibly TRBD1 for D (6 bases). This CDR3 contains 14 residues. The germline gives CDR1 SNHLY, CDR2 FYNNEI. V gave up 2 bases and J gave up 7 bases, with 14 bases separating them.

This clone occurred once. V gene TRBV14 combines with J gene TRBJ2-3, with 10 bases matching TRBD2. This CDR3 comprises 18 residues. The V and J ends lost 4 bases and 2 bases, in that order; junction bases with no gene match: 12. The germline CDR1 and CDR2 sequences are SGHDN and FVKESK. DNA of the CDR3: TGTGCCAGCAGCCTCAGACGGGCTAGCGGGAGTTACACAGATACGCAGTATTTT. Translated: CASSLRRASGSYTDTQYF. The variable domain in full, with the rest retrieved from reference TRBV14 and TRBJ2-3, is EAGVTQFPSHSVIEKGQTVTLRCDPISGHDNLYWYRRVMGKEIKFLLHFVKESKQDESGMPNNRFLAERTGGTYSTLKVQPAELEDSGVYFCASSLRRASGSYTDTQYFGPGTRLTVL.

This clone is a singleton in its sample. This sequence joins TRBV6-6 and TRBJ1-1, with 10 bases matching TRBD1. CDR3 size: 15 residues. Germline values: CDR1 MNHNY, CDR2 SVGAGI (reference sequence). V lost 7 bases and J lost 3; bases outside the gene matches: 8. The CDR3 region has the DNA TGTGCCAGCATTCATACGGGGACAGGGGACACTGAAGCTTTCTTT. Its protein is CASIHTGTGDTEAFF.

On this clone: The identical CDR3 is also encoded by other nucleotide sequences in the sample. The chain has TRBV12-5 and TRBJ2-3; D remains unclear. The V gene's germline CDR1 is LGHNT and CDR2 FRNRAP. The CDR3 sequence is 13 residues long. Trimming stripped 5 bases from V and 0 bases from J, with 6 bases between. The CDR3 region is CASGHGSTDTQYF. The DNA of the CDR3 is TGTGCTAGTGGTCACGGGAGCACAGATACGCAGTATTTT. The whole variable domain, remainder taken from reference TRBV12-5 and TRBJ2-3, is DARVTQTPRHKVTEMGQEVTMRCQPILGHNTVFWYRQTMMQGLELLAYFRNRAPLDDSGMPKDRFSAEMPDATLATLKIQPSEPRDSAVYFCASGHGSTDTQYFGPGTRLTVL.

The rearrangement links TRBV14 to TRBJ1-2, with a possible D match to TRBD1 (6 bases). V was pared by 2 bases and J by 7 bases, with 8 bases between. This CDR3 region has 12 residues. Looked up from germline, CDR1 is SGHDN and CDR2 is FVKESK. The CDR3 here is CASSQTGFGYTF. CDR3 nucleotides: TGTGCCAGCAGCCAAACAGGGTTTGGCTACACCTTC. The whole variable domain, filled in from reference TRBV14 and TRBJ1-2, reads EAGVTQFPSHSVIEKGQTVTLRCDPISGHDNLYWYRRVMGKEIKFLLHFVKESKQDESGMPNNRFLAERTGGTYSTLKVQPAELEDSGVYFCASSQTGFGYTFGSGTRLTVV.

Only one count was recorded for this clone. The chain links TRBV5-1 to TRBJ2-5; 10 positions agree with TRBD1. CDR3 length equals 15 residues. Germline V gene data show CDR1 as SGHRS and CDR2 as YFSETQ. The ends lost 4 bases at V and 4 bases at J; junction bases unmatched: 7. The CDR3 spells CASSMGTGVRETQYF. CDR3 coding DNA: TGCGCCAGCAGCATGGGGACAGGGGTACGAGAGACCCAGTACTTC.

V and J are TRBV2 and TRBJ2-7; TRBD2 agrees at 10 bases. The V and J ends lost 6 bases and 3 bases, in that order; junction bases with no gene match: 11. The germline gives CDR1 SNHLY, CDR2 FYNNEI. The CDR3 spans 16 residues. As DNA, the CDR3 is TGTGCCAGCAGCCCGAACCCTAGCGGGGGTTACTACGAGCAGTACTTC. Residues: CASSPNPSGGYYEQYF.